This section outlines one T cell receptor beta chain sequence together with its context. As handled by the study authors: It was from reference gene primer amplification that nucleated cell counts were estimated. Only in-frame clones appear in the TCRdb table, and some are missing; sequencing was by immunoSEQ multiplex PCR. V and J calls and clone size are those listed in that table; D and trimming were worked out from the DNA. The sample comprises 310,000 or so clones, around 90% of which are singletons, and 1.3% rests with the top ten. J was trimmed by 4 bases and V by 6 bases; bases with no gene match: 4. This CDR3 contains 13 residues. CDR1 and CDR2 from the germline V gene are MRHNA and SNTAGT. This sample is drawn from a study of blood T cell repertoires in COVID-19. In the study overall: Some COVID-19 samples were acute and others convalescent; all came from the United States, Italy and Spain. PBMCs, B-cell-depleted T cells, or T cells provided the cDNA or gDNA that made up the material.

The specimen was peripheral blood. The chain couples TRBV6-4 to TRBJ2-5; 8 positions agree with TRBD2. The sequence came from a man aged 65 to 79 with acute or convalescent COVID-19. The CDR3 DNA reads TGTGCCAGCAGCGGGAGGGCCTTAGAGACCCAGTACTTC. Protein: CASSGRALETQYF.